These T cell receptor beta chains were read from a single sample in a study of cytomegalovirus exposure and HLA in healthy donors. Profiled with immunoSEQ multiplex PCR; TCRdb holds only in-frame clones, not every one. The table lists 90,000 to 110,000 clones, around 81% of them singletons. The sequencing input was PBMCs. These receptors all stem from a young woman in good health and CMV-seronegative. Both conserved end residues are part of each CDR3. The D gene is left open where the match is weak. Size tells how often a clone was seen (once, few, many) or the class of an expanded clone, and some rows leave it out.

V gene: TRBV9
clone size: .
D gene: TRBD2
J gene: TRBJ2-1
CDR3 DNA: TGTGCCAGCAGCGTAGGGACTAGCGGGAGGAAGGGTGAGCAGTTCTTC
CDR3 protein: CASSVGTSGRKGEQFF

V gene: TRBV19
clone size: .
D gene: .
J gene: TRBJ2-5
CDR3 DNA: TGTGCCAGTAGTATATGGCCGACAAAGGGGGAGACCCAGTACTTC
CDR3 protein: CASSIWPTKGETQYF

V gene: TRBV6-5
clone size: .
D gene: TRBD1
J gene: TRBJ2-2
CDR3 DNA: TGTGCCAGCAGTTGGGGACAGGGGACCGGGGAGCTGTTTTTT
CDR3 protein: CASSWGQGTGELFF

V gene: TRBV2
clone size: .
D gene: TRBD1
J gene: TRBJ2-5
CDR3 DNA: TGTGCCAGCAGTGACGGCAGGGGGCTGGGTGAGCAGTACTTC
CDR3 protein: CASSDGRGLGEQYF

V gene: TRBV9
clone size: .
D gene: .
J gene: TRBJ1-2
CDR3 DNA: TGTGCCAGCAGCGAAAACCAAGTACAGGGTGAATACGGCTACACCTTC
CDR3 protein: CASSENQVQGEYGYTF

V gene: TRBV10-3
clone size: .
D gene: .
J gene: TRBJ2-2
CDR3 DNA: TGTGCCATCAGTGAATCGCAGGGCACCGGGGAGCTGTTTTTT
CDR3 protein: CAISESQGTGELFF

V gene: TRBV7-2
clone size: .
D gene: .
J gene: TRBJ1-4
CDR3 DNA: TGTGCCAGCAATGACCGGGGGAATAATGAAAAACTGTTTTTT
CDR3 protein: CASNDRGNNEKLFF

V gene: TRBV5-5
clone size: .
D gene: .
J gene: TRBJ1-2
CDR3 DNA: TGTGCCAGCAGCTGGAGGGGCTATGGCTACACCTTC
CDR3 protein: CASSWRGYGYTF

V gene: TRBV5-6
clone size: .
D gene: TRBD2
J gene: TRBJ2-1
CDR3 DNA: TGTGCCAGCACGAACTTCCGACGGGGGGAGGGCAGATATGAGCAGTTCTTC
CDR3 protein: CASTNFRRGEGRYEQFF

V gene: TRBV4-1
clone size: .
D gene: .
J gene: TRBJ2-7
CDR3 DNA: TGCGCCAGCAGCCAGGAACAGGGAGATCTACGTGGGCAGTACTTC
CDR3 protein: CASSQEQGDLRGQYF

V gene: TRBV7-2
clone size: .
D gene: .
J gene: TRBJ1-2
CDR3 DNA: TGTGCCAGCAGCTCCCTCCTTTCCAGGGGTAGGGTCGGTGGCTACACCTTC
CDR3 protein: CASSSLLSRGRVGGYTF

V gene: TRBV30
clone size: few
D gene: TRBD2
J gene: TRBJ2-1
CDR3 DNA: TGTGCCTGGAGTTCTAGCGGGGTCTCCTACAATGAGCAGTTCTTC
CDR3 protein: CAWSSSGVSYNEQFF

V gene: TRBV15
clone size: .
D gene: .
J gene: TRBJ2-5
CDR3 DNA: TGTGCCACCAGCAGAGGGGGCACCCAAGAGACCCAGTACTTC
CDR3 protein: CATSRGGTQETQYF

V gene: TRBV4-2
clone size: few
D gene: TRBD2
J gene: TRBJ2-1
CDR3 DNA: TGTGCCAGCAGCCAAGATCTCGGTAGCGGGAGGGCCGATTTCGATGAGCAGTTCTTC
CDR3 protein: CASSQDLGSGRADFDEQFF

V gene: TRBV29-1
clone size: .
D gene: TRBD1
J gene: TRBJ2-1
CDR3 DNA: TGCAGCGTTGAAAGGGGACAGATGGTCGATGAGCAGTTCTTC
CDR3 protein: CSVERGQMVDEQFF

V gene: TRBV13
clone size: .
D gene: .
J gene: TRBJ2-7
CDR3 DNA: TGTGCCAGCAGCTTATCCTCTTATTTTGGGAGATCCCCCTACGAGCAGTACTTC
CDR3 protein: CASSLSSYFGRSPYEQYF

V gene: TRBV2
clone size: few
D gene: .
J gene: TRBJ2-7
CDR3 DNA: TGTGCCAGCAGTGAAACGGGGAAGTGGGTCCACGAGCAGTACTTC
CDR3 protein: CASSETGKWVHEQYF

V gene: TRBV30
clone size: .
D gene: .
J gene: TRBJ2-6
CDR3 DNA: TGTGCCTGGAGTGGGGGGGTCTTCTCTGGGGCCAACGTCCTGACTTTC
CDR3 protein: CAWSGGVFSGANVLTF

V gene: TRBV9
clone size: .
D gene: .
J gene: TRBJ1-1
CDR3 DNA: TGTGCCAGCAGCGATGTACAGGGCGCCGGAAGAGCTTTCTTT
CDR3 protein: CASSDVQGAGRAFF

V gene: TRBV29-1
clone size: .
D gene: TRBD2
J gene: TRBJ2-3
CDR3 DNA: TGCAGCGTTGACCCGCCCGTGCGGGGGGGCGATACGCAGTATTTT
CDR3 protein: CSVDPPVRGGDTQYF

V gene: TRBV6-6
clone size: .
D gene: TRBD2
J gene: TRBJ2-5
CDR3 DNA: TGTGCCAGCAGCCCCGGGAGGAAAGAGACCCAGTACTTC
CDR3 protein: CASSPGRKETQYF

V gene: TRBV7-2
clone size: .
D gene: TRBD1
J gene: TRBJ2-7
CDR3 DNA: TGTGCCAGCAGCCCAGGGGGCTCGATCTACGAGCAGTACTTC
CDR3 protein: CASSPGGSIYEQYF

V gene: TRBV9
clone size: .
D gene: TRBD2
J gene: TRBJ2-1
CDR3 DNA: TGTGCCAGCAGCGTAGGCGGGAGTGACAATGAGCAGTTCTTC
CDR3 protein: CASSVGGSDNEQFF

V gene: TRBV28
clone size: .
D gene: TRBD2
J gene: TRBJ2-7
CDR3 DNA: TGTGCCAGCAGTTTGCTAGCGGGCCCCTACGAGCAGTACTTC
CDR3 protein: CASSLLAGPYEQYF

V gene: TRBV7-3
clone size: .
D gene: .
J gene: TRBJ2-3
CDR3 DNA: TGTGCCAGCAGCTTACTTCTCACAGATACGCAGTATTTT
CDR3 protein: CASSLLLTDTQYF

V gene: TRBV9
clone size: .
D gene: .
J gene: TRBJ2-1
CDR3 DNA: TGTGCCAGCAGCCAACGTACATCCTACAATGAGCAGTTCTTC
CDR3 protein: CASSQRTSYNEQFF

V gene: TRBV30
clone size: .
D gene: .
J gene: TRBJ1-1
CDR3 DNA: TGTGCCTGGATTTTCGCCCGGACTGTTCCCGCCACTTTCTTT
CDR3 protein: CAWIFARTVPATFF

V gene: TRBV29-1
clone size: .
D gene: TRBD2
J gene: TRBJ2-7
CDR3 DNA: TGCAGCGTAGTAGCGGGGGATTCCTACGAGCAGTACTTC
CDR3 protein: CSVVAGDSYEQYF

V gene: TRBV7-2
clone size: .
D gene: TRBD2
J gene: TRBJ2-1
CDR3 DNA: TGTGCCAGCAGCTTCCGGTATAGCGGGAGGGGGGGGCCTGACAATGAGCAGTTCTTC
CDR3 protein: CASSFRYSGRGGPDNEQFF

V gene: TRBV27
clone size: .
D gene: .
J gene: TRBJ2-3
CDR3 DNA: TGTGCCAGCTTTGGACAGTCGTCCGATACGCAGTATTTT
CDR3 protein: CASFGQSSDTQYF

V gene: TRBV28
clone size: .
D gene: .
J gene: TRBJ1-1
CDR3 DNA: TGTGCCAGCAGTTTAGACTACACTGAAGCTTTCTTT
CDR3 protein: CASSLDYTEAFF

V gene: TRBV15
clone size: .
D gene: TRBD2
J gene: TRBJ2-1
CDR3 DNA: TGTGCCACCAGCAGAGACCCCACTAGCGGGATTGGCAATGAGCAGTTCTTC
CDR3 protein: CATSRDPTSGIGNEQFF

V gene: TRBV15
clone size: .
D gene: TRBD2
J gene: TRBJ2-2
CDR3 DNA: TGTGCCACCAGCAGAGCACTAGCGGACACCGGGGAGCTGTTTTTT
CDR3 protein: CATSRALADTGELFF

V gene: TRBV2
clone size: .
D gene: TRBD2
J gene: TRBJ2-1
CDR3 DNA: TGTGCCAGCATGGACGGGACTAGCAACATAAGGGTCAATGAGCAGTTCTTC
CDR3 protein: CASMDGTSNIRVNEQFF

V gene: TRBV6-5
clone size: .
D gene: .
J gene: TRBJ2-5
CDR3 DNA: TGTGCCAGCATTGCTCCGGGCCAAGAGACCCAGTACTTC
CDR3 protein: CASIAPGQETQYF

V gene: TRBV11-3
clone size: .
D gene: TRBD1
J gene: TRBJ2-3
CDR3 DNA: TGTGCCAGCAGCTTAGGGGTCAGGGGGTTCACAGATACGCAGTATTTT
CDR3 protein: CASSLGVRGFTDTQYF

V gene: TRBV28
clone size: few
D gene: TRBD1
J gene: TRBJ2-7
CDR3 DNA: TGTGCCAGCAGTTTGAGGGACAGCCCCTACGAGCAGTACTTC
CDR3 protein: CASSLRDSPYEQYF

V gene: TRBV20-1
clone size: .
D gene: .
J gene: TRBJ2-5
CDR3 DNA: TGCAGTGCTTCGGGGACCCAGTACTTC
CDR3 protein: CSASGTQYF

V gene: TRBV6-5
clone size: .
D gene: .
J gene: TRBJ2-3
CDR3 DNA: TGTGCCAGCAGCCCCGTCGGGTTAGATACGCAGTATTTT
CDR3 protein: CASSPVGLDTQYF

V gene: TRBV19
clone size: .
D gene: TRBD2
J gene: TRBJ2-2
CDR3 DNA: TGTGCCAGTAGTGGGAGGGTTCCATCGAACACCGGGGAGCTGTTTTTT
CDR3 protein: CASSGRVPSNTGELFF

V gene: TRBV7-2
clone size: once
D gene: TRBD1
J gene: TRBJ2-6
CDR3 DNA: TGTGCCAGCAGCTTAAACCCAGGGGGTGCCTCTGGGGCCAACGTCCTGACTTTC
CDR3 protein: CASSLNPGGASGANVLTF

V gene: TRBV4-1
clone size: once
D gene: TRBD2
J gene: TRBJ2-7
CDR3 DNA: TGCGCCAGCAGCCAAGGAGGGACGGGACTAGATGCCTACGAGCAGTACTTC
CDR3 protein: CASSQGGTGLDAYEQYF

V gene: TRBV5-1
clone size: .
D gene: .
J gene: TRBJ1-1
CDR3 DNA: TGCGCCAGCAGCGGGCAGGGCGCGAACACTGAAGCTTTCTTT
CDR3 protein: CASSGQGANTEAFF

V gene: TRBV29-1
clone size: .
D gene: .
J gene: TRBJ2-1
CDR3 DNA: TGCAGCGTTTCCCACAGCGGACTCAAGGTCAATGAGCAGTTCTTC
CDR3 protein: CSVSHSGLKVNEQFF

V gene: TRBV6-4
clone size: .
D gene: TRBD2
J gene: TRBJ2-7
CDR3 DNA: TGTGCCAGCAGTGCCTCACCAGCGGGAGCAGGGGAGCAGTACTTC
CDR3 protein: CASSASPAGAGEQYF

V gene: TRBV4-2
clone size: .
D gene: TRBD1
J gene: TRBJ1-5
CDR3 DNA: TGTGCCAGCAGCCAAGTCGCCGGGACAGATTATAGCAATCAGCCCCAGCATTTT
CDR3 protein: CASSQVAGTDYSNQPQHF